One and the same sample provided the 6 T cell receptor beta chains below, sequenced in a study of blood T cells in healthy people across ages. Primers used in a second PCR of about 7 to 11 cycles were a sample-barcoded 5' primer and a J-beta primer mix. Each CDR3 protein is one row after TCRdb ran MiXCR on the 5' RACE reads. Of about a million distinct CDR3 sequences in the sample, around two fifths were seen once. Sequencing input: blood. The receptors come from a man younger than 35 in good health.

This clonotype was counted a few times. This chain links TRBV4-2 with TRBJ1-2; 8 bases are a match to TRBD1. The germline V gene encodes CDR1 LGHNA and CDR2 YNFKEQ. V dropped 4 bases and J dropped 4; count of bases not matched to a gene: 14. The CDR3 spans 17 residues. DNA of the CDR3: TGTGCCAGCAGCCCCCATCGCGACAGGGGCGGTAGCTATGGCTACACCTTC. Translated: CASSPHRDRGGSYGYTF.

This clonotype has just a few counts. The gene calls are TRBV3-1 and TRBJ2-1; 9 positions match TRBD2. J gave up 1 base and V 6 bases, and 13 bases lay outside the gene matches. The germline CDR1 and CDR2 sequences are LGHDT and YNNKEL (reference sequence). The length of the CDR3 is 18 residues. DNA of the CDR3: TGTGCCAGCAGTCTCTGGAGGAGCGGGGGGCAATCCTACAATGAGCAGTTCTTC. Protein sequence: CASSLWRSGGQSYNEQFF.

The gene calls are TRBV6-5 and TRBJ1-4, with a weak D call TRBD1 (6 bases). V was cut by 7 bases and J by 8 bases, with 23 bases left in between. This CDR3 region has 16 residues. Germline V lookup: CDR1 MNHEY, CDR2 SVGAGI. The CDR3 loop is CASTPSGVGGGEKLFF. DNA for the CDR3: TGTGCCAGCACTCCAAGCGGGGTTGGAGGGGGGGAAAAACTGTTTTTT.

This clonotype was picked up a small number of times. The CDR3 loop is CASSPGQPRDYGYTF. CDR3 DNA sequence: TGCGCCAGCAGCCCGGGACAGCCAAGAGACTATGGCTACACCTTC. The V and J genes are TRBV5-1 and TRBJ1-2; 7 bases line up with TRBD1. CDR1 is SGHRS, CDR2 YFSETQ, per germline. The trim removed 4 bases at V and 3 bases at J, leaving 9 bases unmatched. The CDR3 has 15 amino acids.

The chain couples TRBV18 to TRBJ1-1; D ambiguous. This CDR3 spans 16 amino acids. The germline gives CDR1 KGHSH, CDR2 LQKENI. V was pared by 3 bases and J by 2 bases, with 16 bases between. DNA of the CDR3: TGTGCCAGCTCACCGTGGGCAGCTACCCTAAACACTGAAGCTTTCTTT. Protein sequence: CASSPWAATLNTEAFF.

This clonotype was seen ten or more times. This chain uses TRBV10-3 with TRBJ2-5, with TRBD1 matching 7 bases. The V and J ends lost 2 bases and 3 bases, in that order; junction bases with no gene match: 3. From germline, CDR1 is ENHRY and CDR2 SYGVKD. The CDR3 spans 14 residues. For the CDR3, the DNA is TGTGCCATCAGTGAGCCGGGACAGAAAGAGACCCAGTACTTC. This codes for CAISEPGQKETQYF.